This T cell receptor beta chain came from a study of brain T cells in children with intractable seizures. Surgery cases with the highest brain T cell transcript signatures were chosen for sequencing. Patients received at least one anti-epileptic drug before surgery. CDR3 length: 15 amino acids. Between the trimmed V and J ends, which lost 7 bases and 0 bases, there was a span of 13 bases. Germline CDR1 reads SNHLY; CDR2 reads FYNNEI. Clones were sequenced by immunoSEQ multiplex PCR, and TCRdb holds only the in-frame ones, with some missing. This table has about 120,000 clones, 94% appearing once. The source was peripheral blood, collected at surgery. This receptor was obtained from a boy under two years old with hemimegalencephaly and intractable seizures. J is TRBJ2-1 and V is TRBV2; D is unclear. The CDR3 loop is CASTLTESSYNEQFF. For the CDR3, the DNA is TGTGCCAGCACCCTGACGGAGAGCTCCTACAATGAGCAGTTCTTC.